This T cell receptor (beta chain) was recorded in a study of T-cell reconstitution after alpha-beta-depleted transplantation in children. Study-level points and caveats: After one year, T-cell counts and TCRbeta diversity mostly came from new T cells. Expanded graft clones, several hundred of them, were reportedly the source of alpha-beta T cells about two months after transplant.

Preparation of the TCRbeta library was carried out with unique molecular identifiers. TCRdb analysed the PCR reads with MiXCR anew, one entry per CDR3 protein. The data show 700,000 to 850,000 distinct CDR3 sequences, roughly 15% seen once. A word on this clonotype: What it binds is not known.

CDR3 length equals 13 residues. The germline CDR1 and CDR2 sequences are LNHDA and SQIVND (reference sequence). After removal of 7 bases from V and 3 bases from J, the junction contained 4 bases not matched to a gene. The chain carries TRBV19 and TRBJ1-1, with TRBD1 matching over 8 bases. The sequenced sample was PBMCs, mostly from graft donor cells, obtained 360 days after TCRalphabeta/CD19-depleted stem cell transplant. The receptor comes from a male patient younger than 18 who had a stem cell transplant for acute lymphoblastic leukemia, so the T cells may come from the graft donor. The CDR3 protein is CASKGQGYTEAFF. The CDR3 bases are TGTGCCAGTAAAGGACAGGGATACACTGAAGCTTTCTTT.